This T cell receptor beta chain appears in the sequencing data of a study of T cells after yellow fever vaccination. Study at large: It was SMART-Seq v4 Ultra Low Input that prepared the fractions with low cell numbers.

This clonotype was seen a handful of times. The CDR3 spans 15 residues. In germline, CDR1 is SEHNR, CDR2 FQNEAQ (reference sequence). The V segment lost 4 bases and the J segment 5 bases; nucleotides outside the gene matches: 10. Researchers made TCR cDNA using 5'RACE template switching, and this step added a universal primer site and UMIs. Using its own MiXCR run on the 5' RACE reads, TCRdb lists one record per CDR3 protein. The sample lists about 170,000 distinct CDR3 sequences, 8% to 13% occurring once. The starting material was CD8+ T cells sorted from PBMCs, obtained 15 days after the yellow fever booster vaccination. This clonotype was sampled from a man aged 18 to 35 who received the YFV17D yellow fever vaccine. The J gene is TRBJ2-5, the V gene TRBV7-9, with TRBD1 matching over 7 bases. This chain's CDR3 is CASSSRGFKWETQYF. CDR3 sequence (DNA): TGTGCCAGCAGCTCCAGGGGGTTTAAGTGGGAGACCCAGTACTTC.